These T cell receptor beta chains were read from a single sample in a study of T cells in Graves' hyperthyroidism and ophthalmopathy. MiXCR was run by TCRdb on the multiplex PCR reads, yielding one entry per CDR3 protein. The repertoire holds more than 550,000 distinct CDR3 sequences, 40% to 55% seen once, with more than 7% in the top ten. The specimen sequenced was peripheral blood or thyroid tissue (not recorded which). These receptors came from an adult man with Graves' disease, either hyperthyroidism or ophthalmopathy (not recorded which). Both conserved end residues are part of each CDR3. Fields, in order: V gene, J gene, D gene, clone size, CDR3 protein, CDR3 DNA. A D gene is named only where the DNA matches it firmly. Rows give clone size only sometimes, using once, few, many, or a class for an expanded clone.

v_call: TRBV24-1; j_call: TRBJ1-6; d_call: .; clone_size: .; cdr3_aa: CASSDHPRDSPLHF; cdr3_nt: TGTGCCAGCAGTGACCATCCGAGGGATTCACCCCTCCACTTT
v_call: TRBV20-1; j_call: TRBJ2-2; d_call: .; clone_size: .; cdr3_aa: CSARVGANTGELYF; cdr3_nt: TGCAGTGCTAGAGTGGGTGCGAACACCGGGGAGCTGTACTTC
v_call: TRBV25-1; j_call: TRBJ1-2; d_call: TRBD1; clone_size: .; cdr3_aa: CASIQGRGGYGYTF; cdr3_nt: TGTGCCAGTATACAGGGGCGCGGTGGCTATGGCTACACCTTC
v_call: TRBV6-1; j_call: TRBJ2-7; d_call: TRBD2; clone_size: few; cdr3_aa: CASGGLRAGADEQYF; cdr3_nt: TGTGCCAGCGGGGGTTTAAGAGCGGGAGCGGACGAGCAGTACTTC
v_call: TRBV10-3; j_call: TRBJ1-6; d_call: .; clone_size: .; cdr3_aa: CAINAGDDSPLHF; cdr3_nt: TGTGCCATCAATGCGGGGGACGATTCACCCCTCCACTTT
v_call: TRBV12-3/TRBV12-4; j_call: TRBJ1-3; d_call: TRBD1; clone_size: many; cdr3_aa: CASSSTGVLGNTIYF; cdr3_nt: TGTGCCAGCAGTTCGACAGGGGTCCTTGGAAACACCATATATTTT
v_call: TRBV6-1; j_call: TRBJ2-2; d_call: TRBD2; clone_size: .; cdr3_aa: CASSHTGLAVNTGELFF; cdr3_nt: TGTGCCAGCAGCCATACGGGACTAGCGGTTAACACCGGGGAGCTGTTTTTT
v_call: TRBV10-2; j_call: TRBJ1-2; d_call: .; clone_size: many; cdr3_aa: CASSEDPSPGYTF; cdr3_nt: TGCGCCAGCAGTGAGGACCCCTCACCTGGCTACACCTTC
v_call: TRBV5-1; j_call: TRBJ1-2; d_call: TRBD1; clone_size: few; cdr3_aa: CASSGGTGSVQGYTF; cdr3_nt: TGCGCCAGCAGCGGAGGGACAGGGTCGGTCCAGGGCTACACCTTC
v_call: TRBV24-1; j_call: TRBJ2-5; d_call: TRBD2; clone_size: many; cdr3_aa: CATSDLPGGETQYF; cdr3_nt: TGTGCCACCAGTGATTTGCCGGGGGGAGAGACCCAGTACTTC
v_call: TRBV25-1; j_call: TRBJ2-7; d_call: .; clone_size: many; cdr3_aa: CASSDTKGQYF; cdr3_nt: TGTGCCAGCAGTGATACAAAGGGGCAGTACTTC
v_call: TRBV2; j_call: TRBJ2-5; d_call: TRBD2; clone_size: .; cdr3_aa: CASSLQGTSGSGETQYF; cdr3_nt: TGTGCCAGCAGTTTACAGGGGACTAGCGGGAGTGGGGAGACCCAGTACTTC
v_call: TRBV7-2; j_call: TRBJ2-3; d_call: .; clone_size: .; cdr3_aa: CASIPVGGPDTQYF; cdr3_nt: TGTGCCAGCATACCCGTCGGAGGGCCAGATACGCAGTATTTT
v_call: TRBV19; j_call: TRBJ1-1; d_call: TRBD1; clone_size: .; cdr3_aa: CASSRWTGGKGTEAFF; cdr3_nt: TGTGCCAGTAGCAGATGGACAGGGGGTAAGGGCACTGAAGCTTTCTTT
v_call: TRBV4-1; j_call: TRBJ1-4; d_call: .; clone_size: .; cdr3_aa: CASSHIQGTNEKLFF; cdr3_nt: TGCGCCAGCAGCCACATACAAGGAACTAATGAAAAACTGTTTTTT
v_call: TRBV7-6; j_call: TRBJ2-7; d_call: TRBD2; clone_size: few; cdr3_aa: CASSLTSSNYEQYF; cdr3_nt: TGTGCCAGCAGCTTGACTAGCAGTAACTACGAGCAGTACTTC
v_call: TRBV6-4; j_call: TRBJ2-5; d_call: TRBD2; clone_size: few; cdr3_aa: CASSREMGETQYF; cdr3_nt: TGTGCCAGCTCGCGGGAGATGGGAGAGACCCAGTACTTC
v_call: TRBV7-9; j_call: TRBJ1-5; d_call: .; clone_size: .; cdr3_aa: CASPHTNQPQHF; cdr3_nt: TGTGCTAGCCCGCATACCAATCAGCCCCAGCATTTT
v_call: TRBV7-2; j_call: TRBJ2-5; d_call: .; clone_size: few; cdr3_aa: CASSLIAGAQETQYF; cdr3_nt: TGTGCCAGCAGCTTAATCGCGGGGGCTCAAGAGACCCAGTACTTC
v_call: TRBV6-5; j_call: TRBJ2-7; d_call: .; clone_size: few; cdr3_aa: CASSYGLEWEQYF; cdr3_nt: TGTGCCAGCAGTTACGGGTTAGAATGGGAGCAGTACTTC
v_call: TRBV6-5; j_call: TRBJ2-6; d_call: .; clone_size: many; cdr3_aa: CASSPSDSGANVLTF; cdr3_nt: TGTGCCAGCAGTCCTAGTGACTCTGGGGCCAACGTCCTGACTTTC
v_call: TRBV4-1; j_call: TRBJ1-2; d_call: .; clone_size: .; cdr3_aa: CASSPVQTGDYGYTF; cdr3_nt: TGCGCCAGCAGCCCCGTCCAAACAGGAGACTATGGCTACACCTTC
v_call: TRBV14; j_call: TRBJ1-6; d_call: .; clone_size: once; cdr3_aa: CASSQDRGLGSPLHF; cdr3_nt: TGTGCCAGCAGCCAAGATCGTGGGTTGGGTTCACCCCTCCACTTT
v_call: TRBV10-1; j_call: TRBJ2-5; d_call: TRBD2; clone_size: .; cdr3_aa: CASIKGLAGQETQYF; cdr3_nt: TGCGCCAGCATCAAGGGGCTAGCGGGTCAAGAGACCCAGTACTTC
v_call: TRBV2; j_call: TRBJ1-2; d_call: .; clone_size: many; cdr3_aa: CASVFHEANYGYTF; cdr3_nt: TGTGCCAGCGTCTTCCACGAAGCTAACTATGGCTACACCTTC
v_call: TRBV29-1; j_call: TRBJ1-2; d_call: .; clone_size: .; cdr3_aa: CSLRSGYTF; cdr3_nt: TGCAGCTTAAGGTCTGGCTACACCTTC
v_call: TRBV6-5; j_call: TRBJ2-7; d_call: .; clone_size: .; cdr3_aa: CASSYGPWAEQYF; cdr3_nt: TGTGCCAGCAGTTACGGGCCTTGGGCCGAGCAGTACTTC
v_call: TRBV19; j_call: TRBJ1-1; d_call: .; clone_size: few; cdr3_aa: CASRADRTNTEAFF; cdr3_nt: TGTGCCAGTAGAGCGGACAGAACCAACACTGAAGCTTTCTTT
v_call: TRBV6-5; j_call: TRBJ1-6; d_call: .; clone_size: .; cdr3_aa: CASSNTGTGSDSPLHF; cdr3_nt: TGTGCCAGCAGTAACACCGGGACGGGATCCGATTCACCCCTCCACTTT